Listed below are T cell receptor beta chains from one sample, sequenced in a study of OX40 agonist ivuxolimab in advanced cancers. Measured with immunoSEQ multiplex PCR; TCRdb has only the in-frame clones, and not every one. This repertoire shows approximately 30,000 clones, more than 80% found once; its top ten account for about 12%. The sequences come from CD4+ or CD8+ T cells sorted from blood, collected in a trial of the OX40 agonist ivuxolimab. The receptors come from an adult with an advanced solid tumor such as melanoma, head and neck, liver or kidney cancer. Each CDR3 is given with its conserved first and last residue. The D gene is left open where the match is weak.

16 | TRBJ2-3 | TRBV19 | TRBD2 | TGTGCCAGTAGTATAGGAGCGGGGGCTAGCACAGATACGCAGTATTTT | CASSIGAGASTDTQYF
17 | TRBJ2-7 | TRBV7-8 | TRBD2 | TGTGCCAGCAGCTTTCCCATAGCGGGAGGAACGCAATCCGAGCAGTACTTC | CASSFPIAGGTQSEQYF
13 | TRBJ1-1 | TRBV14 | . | TGTGCCAGCAGCCCCCTAGGGCCGCCTGAAGCTTTCTTT | CASSPLGPPEAFF
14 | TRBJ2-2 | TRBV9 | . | TGTGCCAGCAGCCGGGAGACAATCACCGGGGAGCTGTTTTTT | CASSRETITGELFF
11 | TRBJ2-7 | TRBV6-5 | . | TGTGCCAGCAGTTCCACCTACGAGCAGTACTTC | CASSSTYEQYF
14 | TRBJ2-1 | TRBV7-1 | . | TGTGCCAGCAGCTCAGGACTGACCTACAATGAGCAGTTCTTC | CASSSGLTYNEQFF
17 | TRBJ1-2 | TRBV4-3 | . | TGCGCCAGCAGCCAAGGGGTCCGGCAGGGCCCTCTCTATGGCTACACCTTC | CASSQGVRQGPLYGYTF
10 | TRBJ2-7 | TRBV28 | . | TGTGCCAGCAGTTTAGGGGAGCAGTACTTC | CASSLGEQYF
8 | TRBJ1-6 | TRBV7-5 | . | TGTGCCAGATCCCAGGTCACCTTT | CARSQVTF
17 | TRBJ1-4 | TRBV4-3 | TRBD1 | TGCGCCAGCAGCCAAGATTTGACAGGGGGCGGTTTTGAAAAACTGTTTTTT | CASSQDLTGGGFEKLFF
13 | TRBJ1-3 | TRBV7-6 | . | TGTGCCAGCAGCTTAGGGCCTGGAAACACCATATATTTT | CASSLGPGNTIYF